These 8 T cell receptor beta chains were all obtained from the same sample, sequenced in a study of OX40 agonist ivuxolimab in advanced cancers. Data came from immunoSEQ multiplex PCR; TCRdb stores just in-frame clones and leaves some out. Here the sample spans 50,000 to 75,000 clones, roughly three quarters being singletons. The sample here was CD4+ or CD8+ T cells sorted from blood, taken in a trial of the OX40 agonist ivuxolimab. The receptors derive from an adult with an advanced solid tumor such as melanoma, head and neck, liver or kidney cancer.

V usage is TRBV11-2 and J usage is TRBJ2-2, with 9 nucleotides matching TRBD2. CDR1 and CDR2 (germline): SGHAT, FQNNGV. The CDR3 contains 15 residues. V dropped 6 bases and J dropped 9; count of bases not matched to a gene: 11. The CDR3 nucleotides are TGTGCCAGCAGTCCCGGGACTAGCTTTTTGCGGGAGCTGTTTTTT. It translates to CASSPGTSFLRELFF.

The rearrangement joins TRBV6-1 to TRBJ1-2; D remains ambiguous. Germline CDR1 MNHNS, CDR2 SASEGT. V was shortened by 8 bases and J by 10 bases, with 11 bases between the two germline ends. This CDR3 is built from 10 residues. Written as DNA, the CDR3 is TGTGCCAGCCAGCTGTGGACCTACACCTTC. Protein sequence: CASQLWTYTF.

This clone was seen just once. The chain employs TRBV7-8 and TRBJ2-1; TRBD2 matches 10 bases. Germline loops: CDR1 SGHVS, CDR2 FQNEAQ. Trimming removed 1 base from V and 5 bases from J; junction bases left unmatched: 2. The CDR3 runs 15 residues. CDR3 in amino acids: CASSLDLAGDNEQFF. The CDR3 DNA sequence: TGTGCCAGCAGCTTAGATCTAGCGGGAGACAATGAGCAGTTCTTC.

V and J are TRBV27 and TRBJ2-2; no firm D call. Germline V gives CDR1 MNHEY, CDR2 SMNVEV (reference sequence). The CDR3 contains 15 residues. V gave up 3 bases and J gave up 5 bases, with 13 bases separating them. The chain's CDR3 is CASSFDPRRTGELFF. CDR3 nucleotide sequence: TGTGCCAGCAGTTTTGACCCCCGTAGAACCGGGGAGCTGTTTTTT.

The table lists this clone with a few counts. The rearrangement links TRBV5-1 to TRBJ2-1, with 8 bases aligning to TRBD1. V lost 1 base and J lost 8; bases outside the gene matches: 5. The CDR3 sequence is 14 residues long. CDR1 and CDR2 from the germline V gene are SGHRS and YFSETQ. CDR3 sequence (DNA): TGCGCCAGCAGCTTGCGGACAGGGCTCGATGAGCAGTTCTTC. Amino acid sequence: CASSLRTGLDEQFF.

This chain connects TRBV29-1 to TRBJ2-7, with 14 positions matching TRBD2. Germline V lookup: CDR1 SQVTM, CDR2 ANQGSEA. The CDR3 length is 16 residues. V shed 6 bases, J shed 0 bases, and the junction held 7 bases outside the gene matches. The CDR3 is CSVRLAGGPSSYEQYF. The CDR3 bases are TGCAGCGTACGACTAGCGGGAGGGCCAAGCTCCTACGAGCAGTACTTC.

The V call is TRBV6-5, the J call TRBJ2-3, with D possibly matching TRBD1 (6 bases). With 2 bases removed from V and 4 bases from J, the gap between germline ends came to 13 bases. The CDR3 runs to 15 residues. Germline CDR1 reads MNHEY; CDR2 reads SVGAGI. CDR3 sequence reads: CASSYARGGPDTQYF. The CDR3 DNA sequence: TGTGCCAGCAGTTACGCCAGGGGTGGCCCAGATACGCAGTATTTT.

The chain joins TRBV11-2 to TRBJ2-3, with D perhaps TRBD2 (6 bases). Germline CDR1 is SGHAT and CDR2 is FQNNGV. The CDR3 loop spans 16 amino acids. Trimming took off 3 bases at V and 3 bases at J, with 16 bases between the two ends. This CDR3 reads CASSLGAGAGTDTQYF. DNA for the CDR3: TGTGCCAGCAGCTTGGGAGCGGGCGCGGGGACAGATACGCAGTATTTT.